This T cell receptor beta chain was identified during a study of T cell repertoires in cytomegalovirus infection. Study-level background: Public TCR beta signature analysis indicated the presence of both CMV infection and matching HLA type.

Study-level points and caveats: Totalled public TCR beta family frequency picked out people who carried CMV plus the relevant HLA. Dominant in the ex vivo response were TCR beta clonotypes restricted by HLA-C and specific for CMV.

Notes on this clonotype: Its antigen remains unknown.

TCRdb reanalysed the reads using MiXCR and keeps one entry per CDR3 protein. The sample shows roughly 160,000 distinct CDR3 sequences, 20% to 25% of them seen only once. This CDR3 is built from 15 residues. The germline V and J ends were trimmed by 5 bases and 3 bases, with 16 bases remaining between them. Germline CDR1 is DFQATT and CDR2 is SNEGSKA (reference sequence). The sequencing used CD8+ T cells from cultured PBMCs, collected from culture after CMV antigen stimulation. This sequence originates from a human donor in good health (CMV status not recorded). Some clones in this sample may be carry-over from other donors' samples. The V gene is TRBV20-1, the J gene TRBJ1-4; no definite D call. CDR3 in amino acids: CSAGPKGEPNEKLFF. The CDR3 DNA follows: TGCAGTGCTGGACCGAAAGGAGAACCTAATGAAAAACTGTTTTTT.